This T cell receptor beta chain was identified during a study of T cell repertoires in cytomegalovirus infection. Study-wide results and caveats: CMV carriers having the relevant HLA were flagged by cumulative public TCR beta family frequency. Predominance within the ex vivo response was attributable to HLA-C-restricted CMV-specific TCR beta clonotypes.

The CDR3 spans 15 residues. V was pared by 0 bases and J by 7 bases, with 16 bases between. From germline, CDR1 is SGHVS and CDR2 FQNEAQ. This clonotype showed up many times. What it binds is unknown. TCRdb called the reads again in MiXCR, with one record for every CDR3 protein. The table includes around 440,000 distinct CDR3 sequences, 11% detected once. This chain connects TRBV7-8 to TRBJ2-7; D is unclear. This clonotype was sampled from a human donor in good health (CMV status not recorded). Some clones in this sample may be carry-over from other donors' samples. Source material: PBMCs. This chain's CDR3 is CASSLARYPLGEQYF. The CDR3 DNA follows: TGTGCCAGCAGCTTAGCGCGATACCCCCTGGGGGAGCAGTACTTC.